This T cell receptor (beta chain) was captured by sequencing in a study of CXCR3-negative and CXCR3-positive naive CD8 T cells (dated by TCRdb to the late 2010s). As for the study more broadly: In total, some 140 million TRB reads were obtained, or roughly 1.5 +/- 0.3 million reads per library. The diversity and physicochemical repertoire analyses included more than nine donors pooled from two independent experiments. The TRBV-TRBJ cluster analysis covered naive subsets from about 5 donors and memory cells from 3 donors. Broader findings and caveats from the paper: Freshly isolated PBMCs were used for most assays because CXCR3 expression went down partially after cryopreservation. Because surface CD5, which has been linked to self-reactivity in mice, was comparable between naive subsets, TCR interaction strength was also inferred from TRB CDR3 physicochemical properties. Comparably high repertoire diversity was found in both naive subsets, whereas much lower repertoire diversity was found in memory CD8+ T cells. Similar TRBV-TRBJ usage was shown by naive CXCR3-negative and CXCR3-positive cells from the same donor, whereas distinct patterns were shown by memory cells. Compared with CXCR3-negative naive cells, CXCR3-positive naive cells had TRB CDR3s with higher hydrophobicity (lower Kidera factor 4), lower energy, and higher strength and volume indices.

TCRdb lists the instrument as NextSeq 550. The Human TCR Profiling Kit (MiLaboratory) was used to make UMI-labeled 5' RACE TRB cDNA libraries. The full amount of extracted RNA was used for cDNA synthesis, and the full amount of resulting cDNA was used for PCR amplification. Libraries were prepared in parallel with an identical number of PCR cycles. On the study's bioinformatics: About 50,000 +/- 10,000 unique UMI-labeled TRB cDNA molecules per library were extracted with MIGEC and MiXCR, with at least two reads per UMI required. An average of roughly 40,000 +/- 10,000 functional in-frame TRB CDR3 nucleotide clonotypes without stop codons was found per library. Diversity metrics, including normalized Shannon-Wiener and Chao1, were computed in VDJtools after downsampling to 5000 UMI-labeled TRB molecules per sample. VDJtools computed clonotype-size-weighted physicochemical properties of the central five CDR3 residues: interaction energy, strength, volume and Kidera factor 4. With the reads reprocessed by TCRdb, a single entry stands for each CDR3 protein sequence and no DNA is reported. TCRdb's processing, not the study's, gives the V and J calls here. The sample's clone listing holds some 150,000 distinct CDR3 sequences. Roughly 0.28% of the sample lies in the top ten.

With respect to this clonotype: The antigen this receptor binds is unknown.

For each CD8+ T cell subset, flow sorting was done in triplicate, and under 350,000 cells per subset went directly into RLT lysis buffer. To exclude memory contaminants, naive CD8+ T cells were stringently defined as CD45RO-CCR7+CD27+CD95-. Using standard density gradient centrifugation, peripheral blood mononuclear cells were isolated from buffy coats. Naive CXCR3-negative and CXCR3-positive CD8+ T cells were flow-sorted using a FACSAria III. Total RNA was extracted from sorted cells using an RNeasy Mini Kit. The CDR3, cysteine through phenylalanine, is 17 amino acids long. No DNA sequence was recorded. The germline V gene (reference sequence) supplies CDR1 SEHNR and CDR2 FQNEAQ.

The receptor's source is a human donor in good health. Some clones in this sample may be carry-over from other donors' samples. Recombination joined TRBV7-9 with TRBJ2-1; lacking DNA, the TRBD2 call made by TCRdb goes unchecked. The source material was naive CXCR3+ CD8+ T cells from blood. Per the publication, the cell subset or site label means: CD45RO-CCR7+CD27+CD95- naive CD8+ T cells expressing CXCR3 (TNR3+). The CDR3 region: CASSLALVAGVVGEQFF.